This entry lists 32 T cell receptor beta chains sequenced from one sample in a study of CD8+ T cells in alopecia areata. After isolation, RNA underwent reverse transcription to generate cDNA as the sequencing template. Measured with immunoSEQ multiplex PCR; TCRdb has only the in-frame clones, and not every one. Found here are 12,000 or so clones, 61% of them singletons; the top ten hold 13% to 15%. Lesional scalp tissue (obtained by punch biopsy) and peripheral blood were collected from alopecia areata patients. The specimen was skin. The receptor source for this set is a human donor with alopecia areata.

The chain employs TRBV6-5 and TRBJ2-7; D gene uncertain. The CDR3 is made up of 13 amino acids. Trimming shortened V by 2 bases and J by 5 bases, and 10 bases separated the two germline ends. The germline CDR1 and CDR2 sequences are MNHEY and SVGAGI. CDR3 loop: CASSYPGSHEQYF. Here the CDR3 DNA reads TGTGCCAGCAGTTACCCTGGTAGCCACGAGCAGTACTTC.

The chain combines TRBV15 with TRBJ1-5; possible D gene TRBD1, 6 bases. Germline V gives CDR1 LNHNV, CDR2 YYDKDF (reference sequence). The CDR3 loop spans 17 amino acids. The V end lost 5 bases, the J end lost 0 bases, and 17 bases lay between the germline ends. CDR3 sequence reads: CATSVDNRVYSNQPQHF. The CDR3 DNA sequence: TGTGCCACCAGCGTTGATAACAGGGTGTATAGCAATCAGCCCCAGCATTTT.

This clone has only a few counts. The chain joins TRBV7-3 to TRBJ2-2; D uncertain. V lost 5 bases and J lost 6, with 7 bases in between. CDR3 length equals 12 residues. Germline CDR1 reads SGHTA; CDR2 reads FQGTGA. The CDR3 DNA follows: TGTGCCAGCAGCCTAGAGGCCGGGGAGCTGTTTTTT. Its translation: CASSLEAGELFF. Supplemented by reference TRBV7-3 and TRBJ2-2, the full variable domain reads GAGVSQTPSNKVTEKGKYVELRCDPISGHTALYWYRQSLGQGPEFLIYFQGTGAADDSGLPNDRFFAVRPEGSVSTLKIQRTERGDSAVYLCASSLEAGELFFGEGSRLTVL.

This chain connects TRBV28 to TRBJ2-2, with TRBD2 matching over 10 bases. J lost 5 bases, V lost 7 bases, and 1 base had no gene match. Germline-derived CDR1 and CDR2 are MDHEN and SYDVKM. The CDR3 spans 13 residues. The CDR3, as DNA: TGTGCCAGCATTAGCGGGGGGACCGGGGAGCTGTTTTTT. It specifies CASISGGTGELFF.

The V and J genes are TRBV7-8 and TRBJ2-4; unclear D gene. Germline V CDR1 and CDR2: SGHVS, FQNEAQ. The germline V and J ends were trimmed by 1 base and 9 bases, with 10 bases remaining between them. This CDR3 has 13 residues. The DNA for the CDR3 is TGTGCCAGCAGCTTAGTAGGGATGAGCATTCAGTACTTC. Residues: CASSLVGMSIQYF.

CDR3 bases: TGCGCCAGCACCCCGACAGGAACCACCTACGAGCAGTACTTC. Translated: CASTPTGTTYEQYF. J is TRBJ2-7 and V is TRBV5-1, with D perhaps matching TRBD1 (6 bases). V lost 6 bases and J 2 bases, leaving 15 bases between the germline ends. Germline V CDR1 and CDR2: SGHRS, YFSETQ. The CDR3 loop spans 14 amino acids. The whole variable domain, filled in from reference TRBV5-1 and TRBJ2-7, reads KAGVTQTPRYLIKTRGQQVTLSCSPISGHRSVSWYQQTPGQGLQFLFEYFSETQRNKGNFPGRFSGRQFSNSRSEMNVSTLELGDSALYLCASTPTGTTYEQYFGPGTRLTVT.

The rearrangement joins TRBV4-2 to TRBJ1-1, with D maybe TRBD1 (5 bases). The V end lost 4 bases, the J end lost 4 bases, and 10 bases lay between the germline ends. CDR1 and CDR2 (germline): LGHNA, YNFKEQ. The CDR3 is 13 amino acids. The CDR3 spells CASSPWGGTEAFF. The CDR3 DNA reads TGTGCCAGCAGCCCCTGGGGCGGCACTGAAGCTTTCTTT.

J is TRBJ1-2 and V is TRBV6-6, with 7 bases fitting TRBD1. The CDR3 extends over 14 amino acids. V shed 2 bases, J shed 8 bases, and the junction held 8 bases outside the gene matches. Germline V gives CDR1 MNHNY, CDR2 SVGAGI (reference sequence). CDR3 loop: CASSYSDRVGGYTF. CDR3 nucleotide sequence: TGTGCCAGCAGTTACAGCGACAGGGTAGGCGGCTACACCTTC.

This clone is medium-sized in the sample. The chain carries TRBV7-2 and TRBJ2-2, with D perhaps matching TRBD1 or TRBD2 (5 bases each). The germline V and J ends were trimmed by 3 bases and 3 bases, with 11 bases remaining between them. Germline CDR1 SGHTA, CDR2 FQGNSA. The CDR3 consists of 15 residues. CDR3 sequence (DNA): TGTGCCAGCAGCTTTAAGGGGCGGGACACCGGGGAGCTGTTTTTT. Translating it yields CASSFKGRDTGELFF.

This clone qualifies as large (0.1 to 1%). This CDR3 is CASSPLGSGANVLTF. DNA of the CDR3: TGTGCCAGCTCACCACTGGGATCGGGGGCCAACGTCCTGACTTTC. This rearrangement joins TRBV18 to TRBJ2-6; D is unclear. The germline V and J ends were trimmed by 1 base and 4 bases, with 8 bases remaining between them. The germline gives CDR1 KGHSH, CDR2 LQKENI. The CDR3 covers 15 residues. The full variable domain, with the rest looked up from reference TRBV18 and TRBJ2-6, is NAGVMQNPRHLVRRRGQEARLRCSPMKGHSHVYWYRQLPEEGLKFMVYLQKENIIDESGMPKERFSAEFPKEGPSILRIQQVVRGDSAAYFCASSPLGSGANVLTFGAGSRLTVL.

V and J are TRBV4-1 and TRBJ1-3; D is perhaps TRBD1 (5 bases). The CDR3 extends over 15 amino acids. The germline V gene encodes CDR1 MGHRA and CDR2 YSYEKL. V lost 0 bases and J 4 bases, leaving 10 bases between the germline ends. This CDR3 reads CASSQDGGSGNTIYF. The CDR3 nucleotides are TGCGCCAGCAGCCAAGATGGGGGATCGGGAAACACCATATATTTT.

The genes are TRBV28 and TRBJ2-6, with D perhaps being TRBD1 or TRBD2 (6 bases each). The CDR3 runs to 15 residues. CDR1 is MDHEN and CDR2 is SYDVKM in the germline V gene. Deletions cut 6 bases from V and 1 base from J, with 10 bases between. DNA of the CDR3: TGTGCCAGCAGGTGGGGGGCATCTGGGGCCAACGTCCTGACTTTC. It yields the protein CASRWGASGANVLTF.

The rearrangement joins TRBV7-3 to TRBJ1-2; 8 positions match TRBD1. Germline CDR1 and CDR2: SGHTA and FQGTGA. The J segment lost 4 bases and the V segment lost 6 bases, leaving 13 bases of the junction unmatched. The CDR3 covers 16 residues. The CDR3 reads CASRQKFAGGGYGYTF. CDR3 bases: TGTGCCAGCAGACAAAAATTCGCAGGGGGCGGCTATGGCTACACCTTC.

The chain joins TRBV5-1 to TRBJ1-1; possibly TRBD1 for D (5 bases). The CDR3 consists of 14 residues. V shed 6 bases and J shed 0 bases, with 12 bases lying between them. CDR1 is SGHRS and CDR2 is YFSETQ in the germline V gene. Here the CDR3 reads CASNTGGMNTEAFF. For the CDR3, the DNA is TGCGCCAGCAACACCGGGGGTATGAACACTGAAGCTTTCTTT. Filled out from reference TRBV5-1 and TRBJ1-1, the complete variable domain reads KAGVTQTPRYLIKTRGQQVTLSCSPISGHRSVSWYQQTPGQGLQFLFEYFSETQRNKGNFPGRFSGRQFSNSRSEMNVSTLELGDSALYLCASNTGGMNTEAFFGQGTRLTVV.

This clone was detected a few times. The CDR3 DNA reads as TGTGCCAGCTCACCATTGGGGACTAGAGGTACAAATGAGCAGTTCTTC. This encodes CASSPLGTRGTNEQFF. The chain has TRBV18 and TRBJ2-1; 8 nucleotides align to TRBD2. Unmatched junction bases numbered 10, after V lost 2 bases and J lost 7 bases. This CDR3 contains 16 residues. Germline assignment: CDR1 KGHSH and CDR2 LQKENI.

The genes are TRBV4-3 and TRBJ2-1, with a weak D call TRBD2 (6 bases). The CDR3 is 16 residues long. V lost 0 bases to trimming and J lost 8 bases, with 17 bases between them. Germline assignment: CDR1 LGHNA and CDR2 YSLEER. This CDR3 is CASSQDRGIWKYEQFF. In DNA, the CDR3 is TGCGCCAGCAGCCAAGATCGGGGGATCTGGAAATATGAGCAGTTCTTC.

This clone is deemed medium-sized. The chain is built from TRBV4-3 and TRBJ2-7; D call uncertain. Per the germline V gene, CDR1 is LGHNA and CDR2 is YSLEER. The CDR3 loop spans 14 amino acids. The V end was cut by 0 bases, the J end by 8 bases, with 14 bases between. CDR3 amino acids: CASSQDRDIVKQYF. DNA of the CDR3: TGCGCCAGCAGCCAAGATCGTGATATAGTCAAGCAGTACTTC.

The chain uses TRBV27 and TRBJ2-1, with TRBD2 matching over 13 bases. CDR3 length equals 15 residues. The trim removed 8 bases at V and 9 bases at J, leaving 10 bases unmatched. Germline CDR1 reads MNHEY; CDR2 reads SMNVEV (reference sequence). The CDR3 sequence is CASFRGTSGNLEQFF. CDR3 coding DNA: TGTGCCAGCTTTAGAGGGACTAGCGGGAATCTTGAGCAGTTCTTC.

The rearrangement links TRBV28 to TRBJ1-2; D is undetermined. The germline gives CDR1 MDHEN, CDR2 SYDVKM. The germline V and J ends were trimmed by 7 bases and 3 bases, with 12 bases remaining between them. The CDR3 has 13 residues. CDR3 coding DNA: TGTGCCAGCACACCCCGGGTCGACTATGGCTACACCTTC. Residues: CASTPRVDYGYTF.

The chain employs TRBV5-5 and TRBJ2-2; unclear D gene. The length of the CDR3 is 15 residues. Looked up from germline, CDR1 is SGHKS and CDR2 is YYEKEE (reference sequence). V was cut by 0 bases and J by 2 bases, with 8 bases left in between. The CDR3 region is CASSLARPNTGELFF. CDR3 coding DNA: TGTGCCAGCAGCTTGGCCAGACCTAACACCGGGGAGCTGTTTTTT.

The chain is built from TRBV6-6 and TRBJ2-7; TRBD2 agrees at 7 bases. The V segment lost 5 bases and the J segment 4 bases; nucleotides outside the gene matches: 8. The length of the CDR3 is 14 residues. The germline V gene encodes CDR1 MNHNY and CDR2 SVGAGI (reference sequence). CDR3 sequence: CASSPSGLEYEQYF. The DNA for the CDR3 is TGTGCCAGCAGTCCTAGCGGACTAGAATACGAGCAGTACTTC.

The genes are TRBV5-1 and TRBJ1-5; 10 nucleotides agree with TRBD1. The germline V gene encodes CDR1 SGHRS and CDR2 YFSETQ. CDR3 length: 15 residues. Trimming at V came to 4 bases and at J to 4 bases, leaving 5 bases not matched to a gene. CDR3 amino acids: CASSTTGGENQPQHF. The CDR3, as DNA: TGCGCCAGCAGCACGACAGGGGGCGAAAATCAGCCCCAGCATTTT.

This chain links TRBV30 with TRBJ2-4; 14 nucleotides match TRBD2. V dropped 1 base and J dropped 0; count of bases not matched to a gene: 8. Germline CDR1 is GTSNPN and CDR2 is SVGIG (reference sequence). The CDR3 is made up of 19 amino acids. The CDR3, as DNA: TGTGCCTGGAGTGGCCTCGGGACTAGCGGGGGCCTAGCCAAAAACATTCAGTACTTC. Amino acid sequence: CAWSGLGTSGGLAKNIQYF.

This clone has a handful of counts. The V and J genes are TRBV2 and TRBJ2-7; D remains ambiguous. The germline V gene has CDR1 SNHLY and CDR2 FYNNEI. The CDR3 runs 10 residues. Trimming pared 6 bases from V and 5 bases from J, leaving 5 bases between. The DNA of the CDR3 is TGTGCCAGCAGATTCCACGAGCAGTACTTC. It yields the protein CASRFHEQYF.

The chain carries TRBV6-6 and TRBJ1-4; 10 bases fit TRBD1. The CDR3 spans 16 residues. From germline, CDR1 is MNHNY and CDR2 SVGAGI (reference sequence). J lost 5 bases, V lost 5 bases, and 8 bases had no gene match. The CDR3 loop is CASSAAPGQGNEKLFF. The CDR3 DNA sequence: TGTGCCAGCAGTGCCGCTCCGGGACAGGGGAATGAAAAACTGTTTTTT.

This clone has only one observation. This rearrangement joins TRBV5-1 to TRBJ1-2, with D possibly being TRBD1 (6 bases). Per the germline V gene, CDR1 is SGHRS and CDR2 is YFSETQ. The CDR3 sequence is 16 residues long. V lost 1 base and J lost 2, with 15 bases in between. The CDR3 sequence is CASSLFGTGRNYGYTF. DNA for the CDR3: TGCGCCAGCAGCTTGTTCGGAACAGGGAGGAACTATGGCTACACCTTC.

The chain carries TRBV10-3 and TRBJ2-3; no reliable D call. The V gene's germline CDR1 is ENHRY and CDR2 SYGVKD. The CDR3 runs to 12 residues. Trimming stripped 4 bases from V and 2 bases from J, with 4 bases between. For the CDR3, the DNA is TGTGCCATCAGTGGTTCCACAGATACGCAGTATTTT. This gives the protein CAISGSTDTQYF.

J is TRBJ2-7 and V is TRBV4-1, with TRBD1 as a possible D gene (5 bases). CDR1 MGHRA and CDR2 YSYEKL come from the germline V gene. The CDR3 length is 16 residues. The germline V and J ends were trimmed by 0 bases and 1 base, with 13 bases remaining between them. CDR3 nucleotide sequence: TGCGCCAGCAGCCAAGACCCCGCAGGGTTATCCTACGAGCAGTACTTC. Translation gives CASSQDPAGLSYEQYF.

The chain combines TRBV5-1 with TRBJ2-1; TRBD2 agrees at 7 bases. CDR3 length: 14 residues. Germline V CDR1 and CDR2: SGHRS, YFSETQ. The junction had 7 bases not matched to a gene; V was cut back by 3 bases and J by 7 bases. CDR3 region: CASSSGTTINEQFF. CDR3 DNA: TGCGCCAGCAGCTCCGGGACTACTATAAATGAGCAGTTCTTC.

V gene TRBV14 combines with J gene TRBJ2-5, with 7 bases identical to TRBD1. The CDR3 has 19 amino acids. The trim removed 2 bases at V and 5 bases at J, leaving 20 bases unmatched. Germline V gene lookup returns CDR1 SGHDN and CDR2 FVKESK. CDR3 sequence (DNA): TGTGCCAGCAGCCAAAAGAAGGGTTGGGGGACAGCGGCGCGGGAGACCCAGTACTTC. Its translation: CASSQKKGWGTAARETQYF.

The chain is built from TRBV6-6 and TRBJ2-1, with D possibly being TRBD1 (6 bases). The CDR3 covers 14 residues. Trimming removed 8 bases at V and 5 bases at J, with 16 bases between. From germline, CDR1 is MNHNY and CDR2 SVGAGI (reference sequence). For the CDR3, the DNA is TGTGCCAGCGCTGTCTTTCAGGGGAACAATGAGCAGTTCTTC. It translates to CASAVFQGNNEQFF.

The chain employs TRBV7-9 and TRBJ2-1; D is unresolved. CDR1 and CDR2 (germline): SEHNR, FQNEAQ (reference sequence). Between the trimmed V and J ends, which lost 1 base and 0 bases, there was a span of 10 bases. There are 16 residues in the CDR3. CDR3 sequence: CASSLGGHSSYNEQFF. The CDR3, as DNA: TGTGCCAGCAGCTTAGGTGGCCATAGCTCCTACAATGAGCAGTTCTTC.